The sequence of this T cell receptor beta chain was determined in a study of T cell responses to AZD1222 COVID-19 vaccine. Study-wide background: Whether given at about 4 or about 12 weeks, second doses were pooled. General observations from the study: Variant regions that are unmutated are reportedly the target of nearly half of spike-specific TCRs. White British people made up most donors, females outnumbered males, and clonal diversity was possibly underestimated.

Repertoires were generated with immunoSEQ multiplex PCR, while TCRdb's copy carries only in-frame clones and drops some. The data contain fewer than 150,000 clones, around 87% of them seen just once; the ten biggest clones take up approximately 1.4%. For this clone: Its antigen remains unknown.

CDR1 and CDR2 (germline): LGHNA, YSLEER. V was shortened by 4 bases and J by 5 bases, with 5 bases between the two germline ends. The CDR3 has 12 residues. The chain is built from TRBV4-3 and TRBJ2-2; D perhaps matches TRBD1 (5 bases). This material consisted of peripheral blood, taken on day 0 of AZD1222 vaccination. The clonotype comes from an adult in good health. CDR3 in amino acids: CASSPGTGELFF. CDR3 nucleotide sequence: TGCGCCAGCAGCCCAGGGACCGGGGAGCTGTTTTTT.